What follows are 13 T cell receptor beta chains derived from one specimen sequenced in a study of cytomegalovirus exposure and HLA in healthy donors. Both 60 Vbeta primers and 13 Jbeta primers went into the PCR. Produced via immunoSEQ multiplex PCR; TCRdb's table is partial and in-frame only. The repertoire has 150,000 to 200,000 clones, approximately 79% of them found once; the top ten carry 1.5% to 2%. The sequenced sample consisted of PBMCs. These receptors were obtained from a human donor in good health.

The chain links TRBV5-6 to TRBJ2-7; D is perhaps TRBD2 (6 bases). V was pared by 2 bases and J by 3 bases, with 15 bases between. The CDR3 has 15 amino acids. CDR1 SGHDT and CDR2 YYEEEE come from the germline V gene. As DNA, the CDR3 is TGTGCCAGCAGCTTTAAGTCCCTCGGGAGCTACGAGCAGTACTTC. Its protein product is CASSFKSLGSYEQYF. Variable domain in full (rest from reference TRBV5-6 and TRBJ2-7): DAGVTQSPTHLIKTRGQQVTLRCSPKSGHDTVSWYQQALGQGPQFIFQYYEEEERQRGNFPDRFSGHQFPNYSSELNVNALLLGDSALYLCASSFKSLGSYEQYFGPGTRLTVT.

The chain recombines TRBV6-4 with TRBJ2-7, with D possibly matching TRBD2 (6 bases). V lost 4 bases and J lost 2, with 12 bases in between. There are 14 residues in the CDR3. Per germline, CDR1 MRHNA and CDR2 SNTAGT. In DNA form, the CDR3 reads TGTGCCAGCAGTGTTCGGGGGAAGGCCTACGAGCAGTACTTC. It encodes CASSVRGKAYEQYF.

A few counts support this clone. The CDR3 nucleotides are TGTGCCGGACCCCCGGCAGGGGGACCCGATAGCAATCAGCCCCAGCATTTT. It specifies CAGPPAGGPDSNQPQHF. The V gene is TRBV6-9, the J gene TRBJ1-5; 7 positions match TRBD1. V dropped 11 bases and J dropped 0; count of bases not matched to a gene: 16. Germline CDR1 MNHGY, CDR2 SVAAGI. This CDR3 region has 17 residues.

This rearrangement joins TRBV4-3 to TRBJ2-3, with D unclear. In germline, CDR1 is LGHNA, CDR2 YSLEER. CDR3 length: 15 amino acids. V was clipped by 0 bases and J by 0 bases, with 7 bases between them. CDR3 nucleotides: TGCGCCAGCAGCCAAGACCCCCGGAGCACAGATACGCAGTATTTT. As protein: CASSQDPRSTDTQYF.

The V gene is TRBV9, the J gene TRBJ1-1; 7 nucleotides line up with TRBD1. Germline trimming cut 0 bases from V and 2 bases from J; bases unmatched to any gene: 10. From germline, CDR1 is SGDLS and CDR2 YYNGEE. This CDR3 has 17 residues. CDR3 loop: CASSVGVGRGRNTEAFF. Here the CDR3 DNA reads TGTGCCAGCAGCGTAGGAGTTGGAAGGGGGCGAAACACTGAAGCTTTCTTT.

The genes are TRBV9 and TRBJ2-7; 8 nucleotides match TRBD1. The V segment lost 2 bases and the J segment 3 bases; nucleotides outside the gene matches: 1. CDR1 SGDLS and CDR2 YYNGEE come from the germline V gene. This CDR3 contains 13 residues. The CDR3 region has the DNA TGTGCCAGCAGCGTTACAGGGGGCTACGAGCAGTACTTC. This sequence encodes CASSVTGGYEQYF.

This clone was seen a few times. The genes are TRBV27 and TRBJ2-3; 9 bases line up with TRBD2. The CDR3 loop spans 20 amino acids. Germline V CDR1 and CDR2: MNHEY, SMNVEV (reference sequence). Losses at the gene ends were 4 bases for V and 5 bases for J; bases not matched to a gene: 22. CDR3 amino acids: CASSYFGRGLTSGGIDTQYF. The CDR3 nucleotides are TGTGCCAGCAGTTATTTCGGGAGGGGTCTGACTAGCGGTGGAATAGATACGCAGTATTTT.

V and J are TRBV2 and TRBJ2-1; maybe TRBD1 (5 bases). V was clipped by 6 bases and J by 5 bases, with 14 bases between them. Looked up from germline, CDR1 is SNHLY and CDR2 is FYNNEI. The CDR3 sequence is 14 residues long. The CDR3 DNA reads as TGTGCCAGCAGGCTGGGGCAACGAAACAATGAGCAGTTCTTC. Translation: CASRLGQRNNEQFF.

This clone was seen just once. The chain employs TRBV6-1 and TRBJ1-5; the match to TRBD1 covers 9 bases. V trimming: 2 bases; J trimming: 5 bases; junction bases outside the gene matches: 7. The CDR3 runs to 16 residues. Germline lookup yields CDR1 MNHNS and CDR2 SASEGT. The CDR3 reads CASSERSGTGHQPQHF. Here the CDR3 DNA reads TGTGCCAGCAGTGAACGTTCCGGGACAGGGCATCAGCCCCAGCATTTT.

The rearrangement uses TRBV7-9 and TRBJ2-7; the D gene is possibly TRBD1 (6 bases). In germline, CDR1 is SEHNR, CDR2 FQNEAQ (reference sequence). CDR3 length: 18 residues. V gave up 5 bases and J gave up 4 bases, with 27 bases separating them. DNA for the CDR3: TGTGCCAGCAGCCCGAGTTCGTCCGGGACAAGGGTTTCATACGAGCAGTACTTC. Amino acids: CASSPSSSGTRVSYEQYF. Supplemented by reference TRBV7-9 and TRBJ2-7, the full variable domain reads DTGVSQNPRHKITKRGQNVTFRCDPISEHNRLYWYRQTLGQGPEFLTYFQNEAQLEKSRLLSDRFSAERPKGSFSTLEIQRTEQGDSAMYLCASSPSSSGTRVSYEQYFGPGTRLTVT.

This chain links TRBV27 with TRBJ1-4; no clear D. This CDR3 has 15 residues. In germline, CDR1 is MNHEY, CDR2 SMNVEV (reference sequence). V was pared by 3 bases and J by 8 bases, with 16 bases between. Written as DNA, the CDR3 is TGTGCCAGCAGTTTCCTTAACGGTACCAGGGAAAAACTGTTTTTT. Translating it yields CASSFLNGTREKLFF.

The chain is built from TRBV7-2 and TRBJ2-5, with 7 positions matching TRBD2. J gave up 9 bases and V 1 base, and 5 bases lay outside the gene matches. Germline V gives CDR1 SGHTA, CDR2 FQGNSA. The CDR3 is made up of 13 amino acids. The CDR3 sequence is CASSLEEGRAQYF. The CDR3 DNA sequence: TGTGCCAGCAGCTTAGAAGAAGGGAGGGCCCAGTACTTC.

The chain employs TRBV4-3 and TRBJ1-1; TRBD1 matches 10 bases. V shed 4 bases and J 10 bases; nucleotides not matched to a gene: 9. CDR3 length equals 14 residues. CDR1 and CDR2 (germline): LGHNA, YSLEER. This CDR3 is CASSPGTGANRAFF. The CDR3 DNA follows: TGCGCCAGCAGCCCCGGGACAGGGGCAAATAGAGCTTTCTTT.